The 28 T cell receptor beta chains in this list originate from one sample, sequenced in a study of blood T cell repertoires in COVID-19. Profiling relied on immunoSEQ multiplex PCR, and the TCRdb table lists in-frame clones only, not all of them. The data show tens of thousands of clones, with around 85% seen just once and 14% held by the top ten. Sequencing was carried out using peripheral blood. These receptors all come from a human donor with acute or convalescent COVID-19. The donor label of this sample is uncertain.

This clone came up a few times. The chain combines TRBV29-1 with TRBJ1-1; no firm D call. This CDR3 region has 12 residues. Germline V gene data show CDR1 as SQVTM and CDR2 as ANQGSEA. V was cut by 0 bases and J by 7 bases, with 9 bases left in between. The CDR3 protein is CSVEDGTFEAFF. The CDR3 DNA reads as TGCAGCGTTGAAGACGGTACGTTTGAAGCTTTCTTT.

This clone was counted only a few times. The chain employs TRBV4-1 and TRBJ2-7; 9 bases agree with TRBD2. Germline CDR1 MGHRA, CDR2 YSYEKL. V trimming: 0 bases; J trimming: 3 bases; junction bases outside the gene matches: 9. The CDR3 runs to 17 residues. The DNA of the CDR3 is TGCGCCAGCAGCCAAGAGGGTACGGGACTAGCCTTCTACGAGCAGTACTTC. Protein: CASSQEGTGLAFYEQYF.

This chain joins TRBV9 and TRBJ2-5, with 7 bases lining up with TRBD2. V lost 3 bases, J lost 5 bases, and 10 bases stayed unmatched. CDR1 SGDLS and CDR2 YYNGEE come from the germline V gene. The CDR3 runs to 15 residues. Written as DNA, the CDR3 is TGTGCCAGCAGCGAAACCGGGACTATGCCGGAGACCCAGTACTTC. Its translation is CASSETGTMPETQYF.

The V and J genes are TRBV5-4 and TRBJ1-6, with 8 bases lining up with TRBD1. CDR1 and CDR2 (germline): SGHNT, YYREEE (reference sequence). V gave up 4 bases and J gave up 9 bases; unmatched junction bases: 9. This CDR3 is 15 amino acids long. The CDR3 region is CASSPSGTGASPLHF. Here the CDR3 DNA reads TGTGCCAGCAGCCCCTCGGGGACAGGAGCTTCACCCCTCCACTTT.

V gene TRBV3-1 (or the pseudogene TRBV3-2) combines with J gene TRBJ1-3, with 8 bases lining up with TRBD1. The V segment lost 4 bases and the J segment 6 bases; nucleotides outside the gene matches: 2. CDR1 and CDR2 from the germline V gene are LGHDT and YNNKEL (reference sequence). The CDR3 length is 13 residues. The CDR3 region has the DNA TGTGCCAGCAGCCCAGGGGGCATAAACACCATATATTTT. It specifies CASSPGGINTIYF.

The chain carries TRBV5-1 and TRBJ1-4; D possibly corresponds to TRBD1 (5 bases). The CDR3 extends over 16 amino acids. The germline V gene encodes CDR1 SGHRS and CDR2 YFSETQ. Trimming cost V 5 bases and J 0 bases, with 14 bases left between them. As DNA, the CDR3 is TGCGCCAGCAGGGTAGGGGTAGGGGCAACTAATGAAAAACTGTTTTTT. It is translated as CASRVGVGATNEKLFF.

V gene TRBV7-2 combines with J gene TRBJ2-1, with TRBD2 matching over 9 bases. The CDR3 extends over 14 amino acids. V lost 4 bases, J lost 8 bases, and 6 bases stayed unmatched. Germline V gene data show CDR1 as SGHTA and CDR2 as FQGNSA. Here the CDR3 DNA reads TGTGCCAGCAGCTCCGCTAGCGGGATTGATGAGCAGTTCTTC. Encoded protein: CASSSASGIDEQFF.

The chain employs TRBV23-1 and TRBJ1-6, with 7 bases identical to TRBD1. TRBV23-1 belongs to the ORF category, with a function that is uncertain. This CDR3 comprises 17 residues. J gave up 6 bases and V 0 bases, and 8 bases lay outside the gene matches. The CDR3 DNA is TGCGCCAGCAGTCAATCGGGGCAGGGGGTTCGTAATTCACCCCTCCACTTT. It is translated as CASSQSGQGVRNSPLHF.

The gene calls are TRBV10-3 and TRBJ1-2; 9 bases agree with TRBD1. Germline-derived CDR1 and CDR2 are ENHRY and SYGVKD. The CDR3 loop spans 13 amino acids. V lost 6 bases and J lost 3; bases outside the gene matches: 2. The CDR3 DNA sequence: TGTGCCATCAGGGGACAGGGCGACTATGGCTACACCTTC. This sequence encodes CAIRGQGDYGYTF.

V gene TRBV6-5 combines with J gene TRBJ1-6; unclear D gene. CDR1 is MNHEY, CDR2 SVGAGI, per germline. V lost 8 bases and J 4 bases, leaving 9 bases between the germline ends. CDR3 length: 13 residues. The CDR3 here is CASRAGYNSPLHF. For the CDR3, the DNA is TGTGCCAGCCGAGCAGGTTATAATTCACCCCTCCACTTT.

This clone was found a few times. The rearrangement uses TRBV6-6 and TRBJ2-4; D might be TRBD1 (5 bases). Looked up from germline, CDR1 is MNHNY and CDR2 is SVGAGI (reference sequence). The CDR3 has 17 residues. The ends were cut back, 5 bases at V and 1 base at J, with 18 bases in the middle. The CDR3 sequence is CASSLNPVGAAKNIQYF. CDR3 DNA: TGTGCCAGCAGTCTGAATCCCGTAGGGGCGGCCAAAAACATTCAGTACTTC.

The chain links TRBV6-2 or TRBV6-3 to TRBJ1-1; 9 bases map to TRBD1. The junction had 8 bases not matched to a gene; V was cut back by 5 bases and J by 4 bases. Germline CDR1 and CDR2: MNHEY and SVGEGT. This CDR3 spans 15 amino acids. DNA of the CDR3: TGTGCCAGCAGTGACCCCGGACAGGGGTCCACTGAAGCTTTCTTT. Encoded protein: CASSDPGQGSTEAFF.

This clone was detected only once. The chain links TRBV9 to TRBJ1-1; D uncertain. The V end lost 8 bases, the J end lost 7 bases, and 18 bases lay between the germline ends. The CDR3 is made up of 13 amino acids. Per the germline V gene, CDR1 is SGDLS and CDR2 is YYNGEE. In DNA, the CDR3 is TGTGCCAGTAATCAACGGGGAATGGATGAAGCTTTCTTT. Protein: CASNQRGMDEAFF.

This clone came up once. The chain has TRBV2 and TRBJ2-7; 7 bases are shared with TRBD1. The CDR3 has 20 amino acids. Germline assignment: CDR1 SNHLY and CDR2 FYNNEI. Unmatched junction bases numbered 23, after V lost 3 bases and J lost 3 bases. The CDR3 protein is CASSDRVTGPRQGYGYEQYF. For the CDR3, the DNA is TGTGCCAGCAGTGACAGGGTTACCGGTCCACGACAGGGCTATGGCTACGAGCAGTACTTC.

The sample holds a few counts of this clone. The chain is built from TRBV6-2 or TRBV6-3 and TRBJ1-2, with D tentatively TRBD1 (6 bases). The V and J ends lost 6 bases and 8 bases respectively, with 19 bases between them. This CDR3 has 14 amino acids. The germline V gene has CDR1 MNHEY and CDR2 SVGEGT. The CDR3 spells CASSPPAGAGGYTF. CDR3 DNA: TGTGCCAGCAGCCCCCCGGCGGGGGCAGGAGGCTACACCTTC.

This chain links TRBV3-1 (or the pseudogene TRBV3-2) with TRBJ2-5; D possibly corresponds to TRBD2 (5 bases). Germline V gene data show CDR1 as LGHDT and CDR2 as YNNKEL (reference sequence). The CDR3 runs 13 residues. Trimming stripped 4 bases from V and 3 bases from J, with 9 bases between. The CDR3 loop is CASSPRREETQYF. Here the CDR3 DNA reads TGTGCCAGCAGCCCTCGGCGGGAAGAGACCCAGTACTTC.

This sequence joins TRBV5-4 and TRBJ2-3; 9 bases match TRBD1. Germline V CDR1 and CDR2: SGHNT, YYREEE (reference sequence). CDR3 size: 16 residues. V was clipped by 4 bases and J by 0 bases; unmatched bases: 6. This chain's CDR3 is CASSAWTGASTDTQYF. DNA for the CDR3: TGTGCCAGCAGCGCCTGGACAGGGGCTAGCACAGATACGCAGTATTTT.

The gene calls are TRBV6-1 and TRBJ1-1; a weak D match, TRBD1 (5 bases). The ends were cut back, 2 bases at V and 11 bases at J, with 18 bases in the middle. The CDR3 sequence is 14 residues long. Germline CDR1 and CDR2: MNHNS and SASEGT. CDR3 protein: CASSERGEGGVAFF. The DNA of the CDR3 is TGTGCCAGCAGTGAACGGGGGGAGGGCGGCGTGGCTTTCTTT.

The chain links TRBV7-7 to TRBJ2-2, with D possibly being TRBD2 (6 bases). The germline V gene has CDR1 SSHAT and CDR2 FNYEAQ (reference sequence). This CDR3 is built from 15 residues. Between the trimmed V and J ends, which lost 0 bases and 6 bases, there was a span of 11 bases. CDR3 amino acids: CASSLAPGGAGELFF. The CDR3 DNA reads TGTGCCAGCAGCTTAGCGCCCGGGGGAGCCGGGGAGCTGTTTTTT.

The chain links TRBV28 to TRBJ2-3; D is undetermined. This CDR3 has 13 amino acids. The germline gives CDR1 MDHEN, CDR2 SYDVKM. V lost 5 bases, J lost 2 bases, and 8 bases lay in between. The CDR3 nucleotides are TGTGCCAGCAGTCGAACAACCACAGATACGCAGTATTTT. Translated: CASSRTTTDTQYF.

The chain has TRBV27 and TRBJ1-2; D perhaps matches TRBD1 (6 bases). The V gene's germline CDR1 is MNHEY and CDR2 SMNVEV (reference sequence). This CDR3 has 13 amino acids. The V end was cut by 7 bases, the J end by 4 bases, with 13 bases between. CDR3 loop: CASIRGASYGYTF. The CDR3 coding sequence is TGTGCCAGCATTCGGGGGGCCTCCTATGGCTACACCTTC.

This chain connects TRBV29-1 to TRBJ2-5; TRBD1 is a possible D gene (5 bases). The CDR3 length is 13 residues. The ends were cut back, 6 bases at V and 2 bases at J, with 13 bases in the middle. Germline loops: CDR1 SQVTM, CDR2 ANQGSEA. CDR3 bases: TGCAGCGTCTCCCGACAGTTTCAAGAGACCCAGTACTTC. Amino acid sequence: CSVSRQFQETQYF.

The chain links TRBV2 to TRBJ2-1; TRBD2 agrees at 9 bases. The V and J ends lost 4 bases and 8 bases, in that order; junction bases with no gene match: 9. Germline CDR1 and CDR2: SNHLY and FYNNEI. The CDR3 has 15 amino acids. CDR3: CASSGWRGGIDEQFF. In DNA, the CDR3 is TGTGCCAGCAGTGGGTGGCGGGGGGGCATTGATGAGCAGTTCTTC.

For the CDR3, the DNA is TGTGCCAGCAGCCAACGGGACAGGAGCCCAGGTGGCTACACCTTC. Translating gives CASSQRDRSPGGYTF. The rearrangement joins TRBV3-1 (or the pseudogene TRBV3-2) to TRBJ1-2; 8 bases line up with TRBD1. J was trimmed by 7 bases and V by 2 bases; bases with no gene match: 9. Germline assignment: CDR1 LGHDT and CDR2 YNNKEL (reference sequence). The CDR3 covers 15 residues.

V gene TRBV27 combines with J gene TRBJ1-2, with D possibly TRBD1 on 6 matching bases. The CDR3 is 15 amino acids. Germline values: CDR1 MNHEY, CDR2 SMNVEV (reference sequence). Trimming took off 5 bases at V and 0 bases at J, with 13 bases between the two ends. CDR3 residues: CASSPHRTANYGYTF. Here the CDR3 DNA reads TGTGCCAGCAGTCCCCATCGGACAGCTAACTATGGCTACACCTTC.

This chain links TRBV7-6 with TRBJ1-1; 7 nucleotides align to TRBD1. J gave up 0 bases and V 5 bases, and 6 bases lay outside the gene matches. Germline lookup yields CDR1 SGHVS and CDR2 FNYEAQ. The CDR3 extends over 15 amino acids. The DNA of the CDR3 is TGTGCCAGCAGCATGCGACAGGGCTTGAACACTGAAGCTTTCTTT. It translates to CASSMRQGLNTEAFF.

This clone was detected once. V and J are TRBV4-1 and TRBJ1-1; 7 bases line up with TRBD1. The germline V gene has CDR1 MGHRA and CDR2 YSYEKL. The CDR3 consists of 16 residues. J gave up 0 bases and V 2 bases, and 6 bases lay outside the gene matches. Written as DNA, the CDR3 is TGCGCCAGCAGCCAACGATACAGGGGCATGAACACTGAAGCTTTCTTT. It encodes CASSQRYRGMNTEAFF.

This clone was detected a few times. CDR3 in amino acids: CASVRQGGNTEAFF. The CDR3 DNA reads as TGTGCCAGCGTACGACAGGGAGGGAACACTGAAGCTTTCTTT. The V and J genes are TRBV18 and TRBJ1-1; 7 bases align to TRBD1. The CDR3 has 14 residues. The germline V gene has CDR1 KGHSH and CDR2 LQKENI. V trimming: 8 bases; J trimming: 1 base; junction bases outside the gene matches: 7.